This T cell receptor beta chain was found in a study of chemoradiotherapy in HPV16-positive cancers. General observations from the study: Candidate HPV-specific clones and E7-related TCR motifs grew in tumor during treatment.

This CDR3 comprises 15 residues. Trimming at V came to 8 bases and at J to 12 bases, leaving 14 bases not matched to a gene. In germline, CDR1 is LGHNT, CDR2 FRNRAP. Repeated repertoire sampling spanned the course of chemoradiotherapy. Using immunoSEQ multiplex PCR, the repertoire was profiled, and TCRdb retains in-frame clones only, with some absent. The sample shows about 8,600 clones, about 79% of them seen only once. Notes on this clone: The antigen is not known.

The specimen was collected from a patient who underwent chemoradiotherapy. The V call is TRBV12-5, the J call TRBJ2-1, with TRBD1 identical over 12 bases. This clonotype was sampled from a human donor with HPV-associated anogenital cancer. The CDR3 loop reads CASSLGTGGPGGQFF. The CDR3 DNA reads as TGTGCTAGTAGTCTGGGGACAGGGGGCCCGGGTGGGCAGTTCTTC.